This TCR beta chain was profiled in a study of OX40 agonist ivuxolimab in advanced cancers. In the study overall: Ivuxolimab, which targeted the costimulatory receptor OX40 (CD134), was an agonistic, fully human IgG2 monoclonal antibody. Intravenous ivuxolimab was administered to patients every 2 weeks at six dose levels: 0.01, 0.1, 0.3, 1.5, 3 and 10 mg/kg. Of the approximately 54 patients in dose escalation, about 20 had hepatocellular carcinoma, around 15 had melanoma, 9 had renal cell carcinoma and 9 had head and neck cancer. The dose-escalation cohort was around 84% male with a mean age of about 65 years, ranging from roughly 20 to 80. Patients were allowed to have had prior anti-PD-1, anti-PD-L1 or anti-CTLA-4 therapy, and 30% to 40% of the dose-escalation patients had previously received checkpoint inhibitors. Partial responses occurred in three dose-escalation patients, of whom one had hepatocellular carcinoma and two had cutaneous melanoma. Peripheral TCRbeta sequencing was intended to test whether TCR sequence diversity was altered and clonal T-cell expansion was caused by ivuxolimab. The paper covers the monotherapy dose-escalation part of the phase I ivuxolimab trial, which included N = 52 patients.

The CDR1 and CDR2 encoded by the germline V gene are MDHEN and SYDVKM. Unmatched junction bases come to 8, with V trimmed by 9 bases and J by 3 bases. The CDR3 goes from the cysteine to the phenylalanine over 14 residues. The retained sequence is limited to the CDR3, 42 bases, with the frame set at the first base. As regards this clone: Its binding antigen is unknown. The record has no base qualities; no much larger clone is one base away.

To sequence the TCRbeta CDR3 region, genomic DNA was isolated from the sorted cells. TCRbeta CDR3 regions were sequenced using the immunoSEQ Assay. TCRdb provides this immuneACCESS table in a form limited to in-frame rearrangements. Some clones are lacking; in checked studies, under half of them reflect an unresolved V gene, and why the rest are absent is not known. The sample table shows tens of thousands of clones, and roughly nine tenths are seen once. Clones ranked in the top ten supply 0.33% of the sample. Study-wide findings and limitations: The antigen specificity of the peripheral T cells that underwent clonal expansion was not determined. In the 0.1-3.0 mg/kg groups, partial responders were among the patients with the lowest normalized peripheral clonal expansion, particularly in CD8+ T cells. Low levels of normalized T-cell clonal expansion were also seen in some nonresponding patients. At doses from 0.1 to 3.0 mg/kg, clonal expansion was seen in both CD4+ and CD8+ blood T cells between baseline and week 6. After ivuxolimab, expanded clones were on average more numerous among CD8+ T cells than among CD4+ T cells.

The trial excluded patients who had a history of autoimmune disease or who were on systemic immunosuppression. In every dose cohort, peripheral blood was drawn for TCR sequencing at baseline, cycle 4 day 1, and cycle 7 day 1. The samples were drawn from a first-in-human, open-label, multicenter phase I dose-escalation trial of ivuxolimab. The trial enrolled adults with locally advanced or metastatic head and neck squamous cell, hepatocellular, melanoma or renal cell carcinoma. Before TCR sequencing, CD4+ T cells and CD8+ T cells were sorted from peripheral blood as separate populations. The material sequenced was CD4+ or CD8+ T cells sorted from blood, taken in a trial of the OX40 agonist ivuxolimab. The chain joins TRBV28 to TRBJ1-2; 9 nucleotides in the junction match TRBD1. This TCR derives from an adult with an advanced solid tumor such as melanoma, head and neck, liver or kidney cancer. The nucleotides read TGTGCCAGTCTCCCCCGGACAGGGGACTATGGCTACACCTTC. It codes for CASLPRTGDYGYTF.